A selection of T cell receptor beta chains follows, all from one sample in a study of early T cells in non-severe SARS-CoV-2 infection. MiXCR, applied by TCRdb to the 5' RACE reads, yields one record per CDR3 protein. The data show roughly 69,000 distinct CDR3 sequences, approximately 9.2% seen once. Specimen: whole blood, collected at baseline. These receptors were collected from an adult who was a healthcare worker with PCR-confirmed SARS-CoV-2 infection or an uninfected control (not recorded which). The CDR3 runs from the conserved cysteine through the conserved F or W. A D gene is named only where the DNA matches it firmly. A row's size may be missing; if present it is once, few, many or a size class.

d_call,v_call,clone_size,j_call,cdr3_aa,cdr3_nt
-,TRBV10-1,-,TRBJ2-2,CASSGTPGGELFF,TGCGCCAGCAGTGGGACCCCCGGCGGGGAGCTGTTTTTT
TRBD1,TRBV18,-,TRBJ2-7,CASSPPGGTGPYEQYF,TGTGCCAGCTCACCACCGGGCGGGACAGGGCCCTACGAGCAGTACTTC
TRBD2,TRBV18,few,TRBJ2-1,CASSPPSSGWSYNEQFF,TGTGCCAGCTCACCACCGTCTAGCGGGTGGTCCTACAATGAGCAGTTCTTC
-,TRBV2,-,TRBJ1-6,CASSEVRGALNSPLHF,TGTGCCAGCAGTGAAGTCCGGGGAGCATTGAATTCACCCCTCCACTTT
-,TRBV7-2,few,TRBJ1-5,CASSRRTGPYSNQPQHF,TGTGCCAGCAGCCGCCGGACGGGGCCTTATAGCAATCAGCCCCAGCATTTT
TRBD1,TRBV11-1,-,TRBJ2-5,CASSVGGLMYQETQYF,TGTGCCAGCAGCGTAGGGGGCCTGATGTACCAAGAGACCCAGTACTTC
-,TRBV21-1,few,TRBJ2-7,CATRSYEQYF,TGTGCCACCCGAAGCTACGAGCAGTACTTC
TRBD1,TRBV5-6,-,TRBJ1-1,CASSARTGTEAFF,TGTGCCAGCAGCGCCCGGACAGGGACTGAAGCTTTCTTT
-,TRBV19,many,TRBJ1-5,CASRGTGMGNQPQHF,TGTGCCAGTAGGGGAACAGGGATGGGCAATCAGCCCCAGCATTTT
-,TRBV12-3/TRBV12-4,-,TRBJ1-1,CASSLTGPEAFF,TGTGCCAGCAGTTTAACAGGGCCTGAAGCTTTCTTT
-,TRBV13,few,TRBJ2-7,CASSSRALYEQYF,TGTGCCAGCAGCTCCCGGGCCCTCTACGAGCAGTACTTC
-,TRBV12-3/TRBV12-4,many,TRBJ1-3,CGSEIGNTIYF,TGTGGGAGCGAGATCGGAAACACCATATATTTT
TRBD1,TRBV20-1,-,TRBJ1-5,CSARPSTGGEQPQHF,TGCAGTGCTAGACCCTCGACAGGGGGAGAACAGCCCCAGCATTTT
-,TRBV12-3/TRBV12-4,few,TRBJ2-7,CASSFGGSGTYEQYF,TGTGCCAGCAGTTTTGGTGGGAGTGGGACCTACGAGCAGTACTTC
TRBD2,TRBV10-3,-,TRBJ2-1,CAGGHQREKYNEQFF,TGTGCCGGGGGCCACCAGCGGGAGAAATACAATGAGCAGTTCTTC
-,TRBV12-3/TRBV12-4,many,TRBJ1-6,CASSPGLGSPLHF,TGTGCCAGCAGTCCCGGACTCGGTTCACCCCTCCACTTT
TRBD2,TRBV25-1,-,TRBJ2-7,CASSDSLAGDEQYF,TGTGCCAGCAGTGACTCTCTAGCGGGAGACGAGCAGTACTTC
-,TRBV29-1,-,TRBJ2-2,CSGEQGAGELFF,TGCAGCGGGGAACAGGGAGCCGGGGAGCTGTTTTTT
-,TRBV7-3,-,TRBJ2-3,CASSLDDGGLGPDTQYF,TGTGCCAGCAGCTTAGATGACGGAGGCTTAGGCCCAGATACGCAGTATTTT
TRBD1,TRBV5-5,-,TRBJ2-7,CASSLGTGSYYEQYF,TGTGCCAGCAGCTTGGGGACAGGGTCTTACTACGAGCAGTACTTC
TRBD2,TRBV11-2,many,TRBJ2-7,CASIQAGGRPYEQYF,TGTGCCAGCATCCAAGCGGGGGGACGGCCCTACGAGCAGTACTTC
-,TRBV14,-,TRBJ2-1,CASSLGTPLREQFF,TGTGCCAGCAGTCTCGGGACTCCTCTTCGTGAGCAGTTCTTC
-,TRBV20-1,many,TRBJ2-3,CSAPGSGDTQYF,TGCAGTGCTCCGGGTTCGGGAGATACGCAGTATTTT
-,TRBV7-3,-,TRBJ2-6,CASSLMAWTANVLTF,TGTGCCAGCAGCTTAATGGCATGGACGGCCAACGTCCTGACTTTC
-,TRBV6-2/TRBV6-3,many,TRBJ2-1,CASSYSAIGTRF,TGTGCCAGCAGTTACTCGGCGATCGGTACCAGGTTC
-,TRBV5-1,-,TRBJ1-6,CASSPTRMGGRSPLHF,TGCGCCAGCAGCCCAACCCGGATGGGTGGAAGGTCACCCCTCCACTTT
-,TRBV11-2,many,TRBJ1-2,CASSPTVWNGYTF,TGTGCCAGCAGCCCGACAGTTTGGAATGGCTACACCTTC
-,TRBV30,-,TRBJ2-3,CAWSGGPPTDTQYF,TGTGCCTGGAGTGGGGGGCCCCCCACAGATACGCAGTATTTT
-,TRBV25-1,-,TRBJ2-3,CASCPGADTQYF,TGTGCCAGCTGTCCGGGGGCAGATACGCAGTATTTT
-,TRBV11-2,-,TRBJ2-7,CASSLTFSYEQYF,TGTGCCAGCAGCTTAACGTTCTCCTACGAGCAGTACTTC
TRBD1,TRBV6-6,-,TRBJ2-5,CASSLLGTDQETQYF,TGTGCCAGCAGTCTTCTCGGGACAGACCAAGAGACCCAGTACTTC
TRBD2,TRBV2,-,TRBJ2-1,CASSDVAGERQFF,TGTGCCAGCAGTGATGTAGCGGGAGAAAGGCAGTTCTTC
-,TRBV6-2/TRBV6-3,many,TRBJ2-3,CASTYRGPPEVDTQYF,TGTGCCAGCACCTACCGGGGACCCCCGGAGGTAGATACGCAGTATTTT
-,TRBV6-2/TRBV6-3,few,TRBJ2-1,CASRDTGGWQFF,TGTGCCAGCAGGGATACGGGCGGGTGGCAGTTCTTC
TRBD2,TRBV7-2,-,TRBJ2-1,CASSLETGGYNEQFF,TGTGCCAGCAGCTTAGAAACGGGAGGGTACAATGAGCAGTTCTTC
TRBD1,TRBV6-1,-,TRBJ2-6,CASSEAQGAGANVLTF,TGTGCCAGCAGTGAAGCGCAGGGGGCCGGGGCCAACGTCCTGACTTTC
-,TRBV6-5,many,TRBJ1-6,CASSYSIGANSPLHF,TGTGCCAGCAGTTACTCTATAGGGGCTAATTCACCCCTCCACTTT
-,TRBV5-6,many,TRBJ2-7,CASSLGAGDEQYF,TGTGCCAGCAGCTTGGGAGCCGGGGACGAGCAGTACTTC
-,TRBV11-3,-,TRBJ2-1,CASSPRGADYNEQFF,TGTGCCAGCAGCCCACGGGGGGCGGACTACAATGAGCAGTTCTTC
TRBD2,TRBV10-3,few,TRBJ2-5,CAISDPGLAEETQYF,TGTGCCATCAGTGACCCGGGACTAGCGGAAGAGACCCAGTACTTC
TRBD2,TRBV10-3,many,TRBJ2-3,CAISESPAGGSTDTQYF,TGTGCCATCAGTGAGTCGCCAGCGGGAGGGAGCACAGATACGCAGTATTTT
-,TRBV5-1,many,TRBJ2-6,CASSQGNSGANVLTF,TGCGCCAGCAGCCAGGGGAACTCTGGGGCCAACGTCCTGACTTTC
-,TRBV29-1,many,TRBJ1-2,CSVGGPNYGYTF,TGCAGCGTTGGCGGCCCTAACTATGGCTACACCTTC
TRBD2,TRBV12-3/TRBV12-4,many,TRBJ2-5,CASSLGLAGAGETQYF,TGTGCCAGCAGTCTCGGACTAGCGGGAGCGGGGGAGACCCAGTACTTC
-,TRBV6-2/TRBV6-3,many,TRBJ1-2,CASTLQGYGYTF,TGTGCCAGCACGCTCCAGGGGTATGGCTACACCTTC
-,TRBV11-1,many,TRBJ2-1,CASSAWTSISYNEQFF,TGTGCCAGCAGCGCCTGGACTTCGATCAGTTACAATGAGCAGTTCTTC
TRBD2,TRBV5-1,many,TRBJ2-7,CASRRFAGENEQYF,TGCGCCAGCCGCCGCTTCGCGGGAGAAAACGAGCAGTACTTC
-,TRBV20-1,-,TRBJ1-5,CSARDRLGVQPQHF,TGCAGTGCTAGAGATAGGCTAGGGGTTCAGCCCCAGCATTTT
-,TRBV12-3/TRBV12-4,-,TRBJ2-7,CASSLVPGHHEYF,TGTGCCAGCAGTTTAGTCCCGGGACATCACGAGTACTTC
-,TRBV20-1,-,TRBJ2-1,CSARDSASYNEQFF,TGCAGTGCTAGGGACAGCGCTTCCTACAATGAGCAGTTCTTC
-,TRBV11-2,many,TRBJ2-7,CASSRKGGAYEQYF,TGTGCCAGCAGCCGTAAGGGGGGGGCCTACGAGCAGTACTTC
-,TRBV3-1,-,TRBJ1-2,CASSPGGNLGYTF,TGTGCCAGCAGCCCAGGAGGGAATTTGGGCTACACCTTC
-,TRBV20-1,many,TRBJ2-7,CSATGTLVQYF,TGCAGTGCTACCGGGACACTGGTTCAGTACTTC
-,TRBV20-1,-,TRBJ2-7,CSATTSGLLYEQYF,TGCAGTGCTACCACTTCCGGGCTACTCTACGAGCAGTACTTC
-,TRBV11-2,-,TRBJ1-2,CASSLAYRNYGYTF,TGTGCCAGCAGCTTAGCCTACAGGAACTATGGCTACACCTTC
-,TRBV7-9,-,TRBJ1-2,CASSLWGPANYGYTF,TGTGCCAGCAGCTTATGGGGACCCGCTAACTATGGCTACACCTTC